The 27 T cell receptor beta chains in this list originate from one sample, sequenced in a study of blood T cells in healthy people across ages. Primers used in a second PCR of roughly 6 to 12 cycles were a sample-barcoded 5' primer and a J-beta primer mix. TCRdb ran MiXCR on the 5' RACE reads and lists one entry per CDR3 protein. The table includes about 1,000,000 distinct CDR3 sequences, around 45% detected once. Sequenced material: blood. The receptor set was obtained from a woman in her sixties or seventies in good health.

The J gene is TRBJ2-5, the V gene TRBV6-5, with no clear D. Trimming stripped 0 bases from V and 1 base from J, with 9 bases between. The CDR3 loop spans 15 amino acids. Germline assignment: CDR1 MNHEY and CDR2 SVGAGI. CDR3 sequence: CASSYSSSSQETQYF. CDR3 coding DNA: TGTGCCAGCAGTTACTCGAGTTCCAGCCAAGAGACCCAGTACTTC.

This chain links TRBV11-3 with TRBJ2-1; possible D gene TRBD2, 6 bases. Germline V CDR1 and CDR2: SGHNT, YENEEA. The V end was cut by 6 bases, the J end by 9 bases, with 12 bases between. The CDR3 is made up of 12 amino acids. CDR3 in DNA: TGTGCCAGCAGGGCGGGGTTAGGTGAGCAGTTCTTC. Residues: CASRAGLGEQFF. Supplemented by reference TRBV11-3 and TRBJ2-1, the full variable domain reads EAGVVQSPRYKIIEKKQPVAFWCNPISGHNTLYWYLQNLGQGPELLIRYENEEAVDDSQLPKDRFSAERLKGVDSTLKIQPAELGDSAVYLCASRAGLGEQFFGPGTRLTVL.

The chain joins TRBV12-3 or TRBV12-4 to TRBJ2-7; the match to TRBD2 covers 12 bases. CDR3 length equals 16 residues. Trimming removed 6 bases from V and 4 bases from J; junction bases left unmatched: 10. The CDR3 region is CASSLQGLAGRYEQYF. The CDR3 coding sequence is TGTGCCAGCAGCCTGCAAGGACTAGCGGGAAGGTACGAGCAGTACTTC.

This clonotype came up a few times. The gene calls are TRBV2 and TRBJ2-2; D possibly matches TRBD1 or TRBD2 (6 bases each). V gave up 5 bases and J gave up 6 bases, with 16 bases separating them. The CDR3 is 15 amino acids. From germline, CDR1 is SNHLY and CDR2 FYNNEI. CDR3 amino acids: CASSYQGSGPGELFF. In DNA form, the CDR3 reads TGTGCCAGCAGTTATCAGGGGAGCGGGCCCGGGGAGCTGTTTTTT. Full variable domain (rest looked up from reference TRBV2 and TRBJ2-2): EPEVTQTPSHQVTQMGQEVILRCVPISNHLYFYWYRQILGQKVEFLVSFYNNEISEKSEIFDDQFSVERPDGSNFTLKIRSTKLEDSAMYFCASSYQGSGPGELFFGEGSRLTVL.

The V call is TRBV7-8, the J call TRBJ2-1; perhaps TRBD2 as D (5 bases). The germline V gene encodes CDR1 SGHVS and CDR2 FQNEAQ. V lost 2 bases, J lost 0 bases, and 11 bases lay in between. The CDR3 extends over 16 amino acids. The DNA for the CDR3 is TGTGCCAGCAGCTTACGGACTGCGGGCTCCTACAATGAGCAGTTCTTC. It translates to CASSLRTAGSYNEQFF.

This clonotype has just a few counts. This sequence joins TRBV20-1 and TRBJ1-6; D is uncertain. The CDR3 is 14 residues long. V was cut by 6 bases and J by 7 bases, with 16 bases left in between. Germline CDR1 and CDR2: DFQATT and SNEGSKA (reference sequence). The CDR3 DNA follows: TGCAGTGCCCACCAAGTGGCACTAAATTCACCCCTCCACTTT. Translation gives CSAHQVALNSPLHF.

The chain combines TRBV2 with TRBJ2-1; 13 bases are a match to TRBD2. J lost 8 bases, V lost 6 bases, and 4 bases had no gene match. The CDR3 length is 14 residues. Germline assignment: CDR1 SNHLY and CDR2 FYNNEI. The DNA of the CDR3 is TGTGCCAGCAGGCCGGGACTAGCGGGATATGAGCAGTTCTTC. Protein product: CASRPGLAGYEQFF. Full variable domain (remainder filled in from reference TRBV2 and TRBJ2-1): EPEVTQTPSHQVTQMGQEVILRCVPISNHLYFYWYRQILGQKVEFLVSFYNNEISEKSEIFDDQFSVERPDGSNFTLKIRSTKLEDSAMYFCASRPGLAGYEQFFGPGTRLTVL.

The chain couples TRBV6-5 to TRBJ1-5; 11 bases are shared with TRBD1. V dropped 4 bases and J dropped 5; count of bases not matched to a gene: 7. CDR3 length: 16 residues. Germline V lookup: CDR1 MNHEY, CDR2 SVGAGI. The CDR3 DNA is TGTGCCAGCAGTTTAACCGGGACAGGGGGTCATCAGCCCCAGCATTTT. It yields the protein CASSLTGTGGHQPQHF.

The CDR3 loop reads CATSEREFRLNEQFF. CDR3 DNA: TGTGCCACCAGCGAGCGGGAGTTCCGCCTCAATGAGCAGTTCTTC. V is TRBV24-1 and J is TRBJ2-1; 8 nucleotides align to TRBD2. Germline V gene data show CDR1 as KGHDR and CDR2 as SFDVKD. J lost 6 bases, V lost 7 bases, and 10 bases had no gene match. The CDR3 sequence is 15 residues long.

Worth noting for this clonotype: The junction shows a germline mismatch at one end, possibly a read error. V is TRBV15 and J is TRBJ2-5, with 7 bases aligning to TRBD2. From germline, CDR1 is LNHNV and CDR2 YYDKDF (reference sequence). The CDR3 is made up of 15 amino acids. CDR3 region: CATGREGGRQETQYF. The CDR3 DNA reads TGTGCCACCGGCAGAGAGGGAGGGAGGCAAGAGACCCAGTACTTC.

On this clonotype: One base away lies a much larger clone, so this may be a sequencing read error. V usage is TRBV24-1 and J usage is TRBJ2-3; 8 bases map to TRBD1. CDR1 is KGHDR and CDR2 is SFDVKD in the germline V gene. The CDR3 is 16 residues long. The J segment lost 2 bases and the V segment lost 4 bases, leaving 7 bases of the junction unmatched. CDR3 nucleotide sequence: TGTGCCACCAGTGACAACAGGGGGGCCCCCACAGATACGCAGTATTTT. It specifies CATSDNRGAPTDTQYF.

CDR3 sequence (DNA): TGTGCCAGCAGAAAGACTAGCGGGTCCACAGATACGCAGTATTTT. It is translated as CASRKTSGSTDTQYF. This chain connects TRBV6-5 to TRBJ2-3; 10 bases map to TRBD2. The CDR3 consists of 15 residues. J was trimmed by 2 bases and V by 6 bases; bases with no gene match: 5. CDR1 and CDR2 from the germline V gene are MNHEY and SVGAGI.

This clonotype was found a few times. This chain joins TRBV6-4 and TRBJ1-2, with a possible D match to TRBD1 (6 bases). This CDR3 is 17 amino acids long. Per the germline V gene, CDR1 is MRHNA and CDR2 is SNTAGT. Trimming pared 2 bases from V and 3 bases from J, leaving 19 bases between. In DNA, the CDR3 is TGTGCCAGCAGTGACCCAAGCACAGGGATTCGGTACTATGGCTACACCTTC. It is translated as CASSDPSTGIRYYGYTF.

The gene calls are TRBV24-1 and TRBJ2-1; 8 bases fit TRBD2. The V gene's germline CDR1 is KGHDR and CDR2 SFDVKD. The CDR3 has 14 amino acids. V lost 4 bases, J lost 9 bases, and 7 bases stayed unmatched. The CDR3 loop is CATSEAGGPGEQFF. CDR3 DNA: TGTGCCACCAGTGAGGCGGGAGGACCCGGTGAGCAGTTCTTC.

The chain employs TRBV4-2 and TRBJ2-1; TRBD2 might be the D (6 bases). The CDR3 is 17 residues long. V was shortened by 1 base and J by 7 bases, with 20 bases between the two germline ends. CDR1 and CDR2 (germline): LGHNA, YNFKEQ. CDR3 region: CASSQAPLRDRRNEQFF. In DNA form, the CDR3 reads TGTGCCAGCAGCCAAGCCCCTCTGCGGGATAGGCGAAATGAGCAGTTCTTC.

In this sample, this clonotype turned up a few times. This sequence joins TRBV7-2 and TRBJ2-7; D may match TRBD1 or TRBD2 (5 bases each). The CDR3 runs 15 residues. Per the germline V gene, CDR1 is SGHTA and CDR2 is FQGNSA. Trimming took off 2 bases at V and 2 bases at J, with 13 bases between the two ends. The CDR3 sequence is CASSLQGMGAYEQYF. CDR3 DNA: TGTGCCAGCAGCTTACAGGGAATGGGGGCCTACGAGCAGTACTTC.

The V gene is TRBV20-1, the J gene TRBJ2-5; unclear D gene. The germline V and J ends were trimmed by 3 bases and 2 bases, with 19 bases remaining between them. The CDR3 extends over 16 amino acids. Per germline, CDR1 DFQATT and CDR2 SNEGSKA (reference sequence). The CDR3 is CSARTFFRSEQETQYF. The CDR3 coding sequence is TGCAGTGCTAGGACTTTCTTTCGGTCTGAACAAGAGACCCAGTACTTC.

The chain uses TRBV4-2 and TRBJ2-3, with TRBD2 identical over 8 bases. The CDR3 covers 15 residues. The V gene end was trimmed by 5 bases and the J gene end by 1 base; junction bases not matched to a gene: 5. The germline CDR1 and CDR2 sequences are LGHNA and YNFKEQ. CDR3 nucleotides: TGTGCCAGCAGCGATCAGACTAGCGGCACAGATACGCAGTATTTT. The encoded protein is CASSDQTSGTDTQYF.

In this sample, this clonotype turned up a few times. The genes are TRBV30 and TRBJ2-7; 11 positions match TRBD2. Losses at the gene ends were 5 bases for V and 2 bases for J; bases not matched to a gene: 8. This CDR3 is built from 15 residues. The V gene's germline CDR1 is GTSNPN and CDR2 SVGIG (reference sequence). CDR3 sequence: CAWGLLAGVTYEQYF. The CDR3 nucleotides read TGTGCCTGGGGGTTACTAGCGGGGGTAACCTACGAGCAGTACTTC.

The V gene is TRBV11-2, the J gene TRBJ1-2, with D perhaps matching TRBD1 (5 bases). Germline V CDR1 and CDR2: SGHAT, FQNNGV. The V end lost 2 bases, the J end lost 7 bases, and 11 bases lay between the germline ends. The CDR3 is made up of 13 amino acids. The CDR3 spells CASSLWGGSGYTF. The CDR3 DNA reads TGTGCCAGCAGCTTATGGGGGGGAAGTGGCTACACCTTC.

This chain joins TRBV27 and TRBJ1-5, with D possibly TRBD1 on 6 matching bases. The germline CDR1 and CDR2 sequences are MNHEY and SMNVEV (reference sequence). This CDR3 has 15 residues. V was clipped by 6 bases and J by 3 bases, with 15 bases between them. CDR3 region: CASRPGGPFNQPQHF. The DNA of the CDR3 is TGTGCCAGCAGACCGGGGGGCCCTTTCAATCAGCCCCAGCATTTT.

The genes are TRBV5-5 and TRBJ2-5; D is unclear. The CDR3 consists of 13 residues. The V gene lost 0 bases and the J gene lost 11 bases, with 14 bases spanning the gap. In germline, CDR1 is SGHKS, CDR2 YYEKEE (reference sequence). CDR3 loop: CASSLVLSNEQYF. CDR3 coding DNA: TGTGCCAGCAGCTTGGTACTATCCAATGAGCAGTACTTC.

CDR3 sequence reads: CASSAGAGTSWTNEQYF. The DNA of the CDR3 is TGTGCCAGCAGTGCAGGGGCCGGGACTAGCTGGACCAATGAGCAGTACTTC. The chain joins TRBV25-1 to TRBJ2-5, with 9 bases aligning to TRBD2. In germline, CDR1 is MGHDK, CDR2 SYGVNS. CDR3 length equals 17 residues. V shed 4 bases, J shed 11 bases, and the junction held 20 bases outside the gene matches.

This clonotype came up a few times. The V call is TRBV7-9, the J call TRBJ2-2; the D is unclear. The CDR3 has 9 amino acids. CDR1 SEHNR and CDR2 FQNEAQ come from the germline V gene (reference sequence). V lost 8 bases and J lost 6, with 1 base in between. CDR3 DNA: TGTGCCAGCCCCGGGGAGCTGTTTTTT. Amino acid sequence: CASPGELFF. The full variable domain, in which reference TRBV7-9 and TRBJ2-2 provide the parts outside the CDR3, is DTGVSQNPRHKITKRGQNVTFRCDPISEHNRLYWYRQTLGQGPEFLTYFQNEAQLEKSRLLSDRFSAERPKGSFSTLEIQRTEQGDSAMYLCASPGELFFGEGSRLTVL.

V and J are TRBV2 and TRBJ2-7, with 8 bases lining up with TRBD1. The CDR3 has 15 residues. With 6 bases clipped from V and 4 bases from J, the junction kept 11 bases outside the gene matches. Per germline, CDR1 SNHLY and CDR2 FYNNEI. CDR3 region: CASSEDRVKSYEQYF. CDR3 DNA: TGTGCCAGCAGCGAGGACAGGGTAAAGAGTTACGAGCAGTACTTC.

The chain has TRBV2 and TRBJ2-5; 11 bases align to TRBD2. The J segment lost 4 bases and the V segment lost 4 bases, leaving 5 bases of the junction unmatched. The CDR3 spans 15 residues. Per the germline V gene, CDR1 is SNHLY and CDR2 is FYNNEI. The CDR3 bases are TGTGCCAGCAGTGTAATAGCGGGAGGGCGAGAGACCCAGTACTTC. It codes for CASSVIAGGRETQYF.

The V gene is TRBV28, the J gene TRBJ2-7; tentative D call: TRBD1 (5 bases). CDR3 size: 17 residues. Germline V gives CDR1 MDHEN, CDR2 SYDVKM. The V end lost 2 bases, the J end lost 0 bases, and 17 bases lay between the germline ends. In nucleotides, the CDR3 is TGTGCCAGCAGTTTAAGAAGGGGTGGTAGGAGCTCCTACGAGCAGTACTTC. Residues: CASSLRRGGRSSYEQYF.